This T cell receptor (beta chain) was sequenced in a study of blood T cell repertoires in COVID-19. As for the study in general: Whether acute or convalescent, the COVID-19 samples came from the United States, Italy and Spain.

Germline V gene data show CDR1 as SGHAT and CDR2 as FQNNGV. The CDR3 has 16 residues. V was pared by 5 bases and J by 3 bases, with 16 bases between. Original methodology: By means of reference gene primer amplification, nucleated cell counts were estimated. Sequenced by immunoSEQ multiplex PCR; TCRdb stores in-frame clones only, minus some. The DNA gave D and trimming, while V, J and clone size come from that table. The table includes 300,000 to 350,000 clones, over 80% detected once. The rearrangement joins TRBV11-2 to TRBJ1-4; no reliable D call. This clonotype was sampled from a young man with COVID-19, enrolled during active disease. The sample comprised peripheral blood. CDR3 sequence reads: CASSPRYKRANEKLFF. The CDR3, as DNA: TGTGCCAGCAGCCCTCGCTACAAACGGGCTAATGAAAAACTGTTTTTT.